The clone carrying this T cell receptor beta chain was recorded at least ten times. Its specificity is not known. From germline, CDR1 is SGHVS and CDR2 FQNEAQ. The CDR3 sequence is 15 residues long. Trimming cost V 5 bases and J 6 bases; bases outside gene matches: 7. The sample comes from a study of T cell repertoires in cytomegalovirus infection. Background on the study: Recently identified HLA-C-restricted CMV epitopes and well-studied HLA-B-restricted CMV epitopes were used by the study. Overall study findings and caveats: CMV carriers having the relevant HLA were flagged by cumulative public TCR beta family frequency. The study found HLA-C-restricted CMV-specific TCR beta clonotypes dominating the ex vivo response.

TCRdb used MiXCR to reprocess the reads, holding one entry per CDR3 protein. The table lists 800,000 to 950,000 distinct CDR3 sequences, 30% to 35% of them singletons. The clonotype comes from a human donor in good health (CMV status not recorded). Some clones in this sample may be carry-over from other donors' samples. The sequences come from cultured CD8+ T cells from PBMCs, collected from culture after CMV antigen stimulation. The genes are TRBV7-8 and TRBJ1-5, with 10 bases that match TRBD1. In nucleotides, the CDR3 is TGTGCCAGCAGCAGCCCCGGGACAGGGGTTCAGCCCCAGCATTTT. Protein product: CASSSPGTGVQPQHF. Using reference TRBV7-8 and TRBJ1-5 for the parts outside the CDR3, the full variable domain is GAGVSQSPRYKVAKRGQDVALRCDPISGHVSLFWYQQALGQGPEFLTYFQNEAQLDKSGLPSDRFFAERPEGSVSTLKIQRTQQEDSAVYLCASSSPGTGVQPQHFGDGTRLSIL.